Listed below are T cell receptor beta chains from one sample, sequenced in a study of shared clonotypes between healthy human individuals. This table comes from immunoSEQ multiplex PCR, and its TCRdb copy is limited to in-frame clones, with some not included. The sample lists about 1,900,000 clones; about 95% were seen once. The sample comprised naive CD8+ T cells sorted from blood. These receptors came from a man aged 18 to 35 in good health. Both conserved end residues are part of each CDR3. A D gene is named only where the DNA matches it firmly.

J: TRBJ2-2; D: NA; V: TRBV13; CDR3: CASSLPSSGELFF; DNA: TGTGCCAGCAGCCTGCCTTCCTCCGGGGAGCTGTTTTTT
J: TRBJ2-7; D: TRBD1; V: TRBV6-5; CDR3: CASSAGTGYEQYF; DNA: TGTGCCAGCAGCGCCGGGACAGGCTACGAGCAGTACTTC
J: TRBJ2-2; D: NA; V: TRBV27; CDR3: CASSLDTTGANTGELFF; DNA: TGTGCCAGCAGTTTAGACACGACAGGCGCGAACACCGGGGAGCTGTTTTTT
J: TRBJ1-1; D: NA; V: TRBV30; CDR3: CAWSVPGLDTEAFF; DNA: TGTGCCTGGAGTGTACCAGGGTTAGACACTGAAGCTTTCTTT
J: TRBJ2-7; D: NA; V: TRBV9; CDR3: CASSVGADASYEQYF; DNA: TGTGCCAGCAGCGTAGGTGCTGATGCGTCCTACGAGCAGTACTTC
J: TRBJ1-5; D: NA; V: TRBV9; CDR3: CASSDGVSNQPQHF; DNA: TGTGCCAGCAGCGATGGGGTTAGCAATCAGCCCCAGCATTTT
J: TRBJ2-1; D: TRBD2; V: TRBV29-1; CDR3: CSVEELWGGITNEQFF; DNA: TGCAGCGTTGAGGAATTATGGGGGGGGATAACGAATGAGCAGTTCTTC
J: TRBJ2-7; D: TRBD2; V: TRBV28; CDR3: CASSPYTGLADSYEQYF; DNA: TGTGCCAGCAGTCCTTACACTGGACTAGCGGACTCCTACGAGCAGTACTTC
J: TRBJ2-1; D: NA; V: TRBV9; CDR3: CASSDLDKSNEQFF; DNA: TGTGCCAGCAGCGATCTAGATAAGAGCAATGAGCAGTTCTTC
J: TRBJ2-7; D: NA; V: TRBV4-3; CDR3: CASSKDHVSSYEQYF; DNA: TGCGCCAGCAGCAAAGACCATGTGAGCTCCTACGAGCAGTACTTC